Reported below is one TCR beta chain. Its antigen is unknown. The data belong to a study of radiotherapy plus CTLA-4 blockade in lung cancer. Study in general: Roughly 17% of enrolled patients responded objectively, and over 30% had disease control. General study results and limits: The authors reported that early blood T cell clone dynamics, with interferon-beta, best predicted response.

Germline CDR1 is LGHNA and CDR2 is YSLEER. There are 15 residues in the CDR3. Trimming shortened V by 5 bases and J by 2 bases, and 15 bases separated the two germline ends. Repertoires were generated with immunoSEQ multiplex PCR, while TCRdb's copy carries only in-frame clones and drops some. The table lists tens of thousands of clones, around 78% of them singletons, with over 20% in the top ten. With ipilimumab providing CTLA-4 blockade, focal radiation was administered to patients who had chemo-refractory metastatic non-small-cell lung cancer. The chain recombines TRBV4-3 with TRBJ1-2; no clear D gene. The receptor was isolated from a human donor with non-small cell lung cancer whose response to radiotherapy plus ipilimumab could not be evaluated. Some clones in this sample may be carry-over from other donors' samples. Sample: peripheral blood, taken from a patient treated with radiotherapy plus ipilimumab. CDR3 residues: CASSRRRQGNYGYTF. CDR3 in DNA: TGCGCCAGCAGCAGGAGGAGGCAAGGGAACTATGGCTACACCTTC.